This TCR beta chain stems from a study of OX40 agonist ivuxolimab in advanced cancers. The overall study: Head and neck, renal cell, melanoma or hepatocellular carcinoma were the cancers that dose-escalation patients had. The group had a mean age of around 60 years, ranged from 23 to 79, and was around 82% male.

Concerning this clone itself: Its antigen is unidentified.

Findings and caveats of the study: Expanded clones belonging to CD8+ T cells outnumbered, on average, those of CD4+.

Germline CDR1 is SGHVS and CDR2 is FQNEAQ. This CDR3 is built from 14 residues. With 5 bases clipped from V and 4 bases from J, the junction kept 6 bases outside the gene matches. Using immunoSEQ multiplex PCR, the repertoire was profiled, and TCRdb retains in-frame clones only, with some absent. The top ten hold 0.7% to 1% of the sample, which has 60,000 to 75,000 clones, 80% to 90% seen once. V usage is TRBV7-8 and J usage is TRBJ2-7; TRBD1 aligns across 9 bases. The sequence came from an adult with an advanced solid tumor such as melanoma, head and neck, liver or kidney cancer. Sequencing was performed on CD4+ or CD8+ T cells sorted from blood, taken in a trial of the OX40 agonist ivuxolimab. This CDR3 is CASSPGQGPYEQYF. DNA of the CDR3: TGTGCCAGCAGCCCGGGACAGGGCCCATACGAGCAGTACTTC.